The 30 T cell receptor beta chains given below trace back to one sample, sequenced in a study of blood T cell repertoires in COVID-19. Libraries were prepared by immunoSEQ multiplex PCR; TCRdb keeps only in-frame clonotypes and omits some of them. The profile shows 210,000 or so clones, almost 85% of them singletons. The sample was peripheral blood. These receptors originate from a man aged 45-65 years with COVID-19, enrolled during active disease.

The chain is built from TRBV9 and TRBJ1-1; no reliable D call. Per the germline V gene, CDR1 is SGDLS and CDR2 is YYNGEE. Trimming cost V 6 bases and J 5 bases, with 17 bases left between them. The CDR3 totals 14 residues. CDR3: CASTRSPGGTEAFF. CDR3 DNA sequence: TGTGCCAGCACCCGTAGTCCAGGTGGGACTGAAGCTTTCTTT.

This sequence joins TRBV24-1 and TRBJ2-5; TRBD1 matches 10 bases. J was trimmed by 4 bases and V by 7 bases; bases with no gene match: 8. The CDR3 contains 15 residues. Germline-derived CDR1 and CDR2 are KGHDR and SFDVKD. CDR3 protein: CATSRTGGSGETQYF. The DNA of the CDR3 is TGTGCCACCAGCCGGACAGGGGGTTCGGGAGAGACCCAGTACTTC.

The chain has TRBV6-5 and TRBJ2-2; a weak D match, TRBD2 (5 bases). This CDR3 has 14 residues. The germline CDR1 and CDR2 sequences are MNHEY and SVGAGI. Trimming removed 2 bases at V and 5 bases at J, with 9 bases between. For the CDR3, the DNA is TGTGCCAGCAGTTACGAGGGCGAGACCGGGGAGCTGTTTTTT. Its protein product is CASSYEGETGELFF.

The chain uses TRBV7-2 and TRBJ1-5; D unclear. The CDR3 is 15 residues long. Per the germline V gene, CDR1 is SGHTA and CDR2 is FQGNSA. Trimming pared 1 base from V and 4 bases from J, leaving 11 bases between. The CDR3 protein is CASSLVLRGNQPQHF. The CDR3 DNA sequence: TGTGCCAGCAGCTTAGTCCTGCGGGGAAATCAGCCCCAGCATTTT.

V and J are TRBV12-3 or TRBV12-4 and TRBJ2-7, with unresolved D. This CDR3 comprises 12 residues. Deletions cut 3 bases from V and 3 bases from J, with 6 bases between. CDR3 sequence: CASSFRGYEQYF. The CDR3 DNA is TGTGCCAGCAGTTTTCGAGGCTACGAGCAGTACTTC.

The chain recombines TRBV4-1 with TRBJ2-3; no reliable D call. The CDR3 contains 12 residues. With 5 bases removed from V and 4 bases from J, the gap between germline ends came to 7 bases. Germline V lookup: CDR1 MGHRA, CDR2 YSYEKL. The CDR3 nucleotides read TGCGCCAGCAGCGGCCAGTCAGATACGCAGTATTTT. This translates into CASSGQSDTQYF.

Only a few counts were recorded for this clone. The rearrangement uses TRBV19 and TRBJ2-7, with 11 nucleotides matching TRBD1. The ends lost 5 bases at V and 4 bases at J; junction bases unmatched: 7. Germline V gene data show CDR1 as LNHDA and CDR2 as SQIVND (reference sequence). The CDR3 length is 15 residues. CDR3 DNA sequence: TGTGCCAGTAGTGGTTCGGGACAGGGGGAGTACGAGCAGTACTTC. Translated, it gives CASSGSGQGEYEQYF.

On this clone itself: Other DNA sequences in this specimen translate into the identical CDR3. Written as DNA, the CDR3 is TGTGCCAGCTCACCACGAACAGGGAATCAGCCCCAGCATTTT. This codes for CASSPRTGNQPQHF. The chain employs TRBV18 and TRBJ1-5, with D possibly TRBD1 on 6 matching bases. The CDR3 totals 14 residues. The germline CDR1 and CDR2 sequences are KGHSH and LQKENI. Trimming shortened V by 1 base and J by 4 bases, and 8 bases separated the two germline ends.

The chain links TRBV6-1 to TRBJ1-5; TRBD1 might be the D (5 bases). CDR1 is MNHNS and CDR2 is SASEGT in the germline V gene. The CDR3 extends over 15 amino acids. V shed 2 bases and J shed 4 bases, with 12 bases lying between them. In DNA, the CDR3 is TGTGCCAGCAGTGAACGGGCAGGGCGTAATCAGCCCCAGCATTTT. Translating it yields CASSERAGRNQPQHF.

This sequence joins TRBV30 and TRBJ1-1; 7 nucleotides match TRBD1. The germline V gene encodes CDR1 GTSNPN and CDR2 SVGIG (reference sequence). Unmatched junction bases numbered 4, after V lost 4 bases and J lost 2 bases. The CDR3 has 13 amino acids. The CDR3 reads CAWTGTANTEAFF. For the CDR3, the DNA is TGTGCCTGGACTGGGACAGCCAACACTGAAGCTTTCTTT.

This clone appeared a few times. The chain has TRBV7-6 and TRBJ1-1; D possibly corresponds to TRBD1 (6 bases). The V gene's germline CDR1 is SGHVS and CDR2 FNYEAQ. Trimming stripped 5 bases from V and 2 bases from J, with 15 bases between. CDR3 length equals 15 residues. The chain's CDR3 is CASSHTTGGNTEAFF. The CDR3, as DNA: TGTGCCAGCAGCCATACGACAGGAGGTAACACTGAAGCTTTCTTT.

The CDR3 bases are TGTGCCAGCAGCTTGTGGGGGGGGAGCTCCTACGAGCAGTACTTC. The encoded protein is CASSLWGGSSYEQYF. The V gene is TRBV7-2, the J gene TRBJ2-7; 7 bases match TRBD2. The ends lost 3 bases at V and 0 bases at J; junction bases unmatched: 5. Germline assignment: CDR1 SGHTA and CDR2 FQGNSA. There are 15 residues in the CDR3. Full variable domain (remainder filled in from reference TRBV7-2 and TRBJ2-7): GAGVSQSPSNKVTEKGKDVELRCDPISGHTALYWYRQSLGQGLEFLIYFQGNSAPDKSGLPSDRFSAERTGGSVSTLTIQRTQQEDSAVYLCASSLWGGSSYEQYFGPGTRLTVT.

The J gene is TRBJ2-7, the V gene TRBV7-9, with D possibly TRBD1 on 5 matching bases. This CDR3 contains 13 residues. Trimming removed 11 bases from V and 3 bases from J, with 17 bases in between. Germline loops: CDR1 SEHNR, CDR2 FQNEAQ (reference sequence). CDR3 sequence: CAVFRGLLYEQYF. CDR3 DNA: TGTGCCGTCTTTAGGGGATTACTCTACGAGCAGTACTTC.

The chain carries TRBV2 and TRBJ1-6; TRBD1 might be the D (5 bases). The germline V and J ends were trimmed by 5 bases and 2 bases, with 16 bases remaining between them. This CDR3 is built from 17 residues. CDR1 is SNHLY, CDR2 FYNNEI, per germline. CDR3 nucleotide sequence: TGTGCCAGCAGTCCTTTCGGCAGGGTCCCCTATAATTCACCCCTCCACTTT. It is translated as CASSPFGRVPYNSPLHF.

The CDR3 bases are TGTGCCAGCTCACGGACAAATGGAAATGAAAAACTGTTTTTT. This sequence encodes CASSRTNGNEKLFF. The chain has TRBV18 and TRBJ1-4; maybe TRBD1 (5 bases). The CDR3 spans 14 residues. The germline gives CDR1 KGHSH, CDR2 LQKENI. V was pared by 4 bases and J by 5 bases, with 11 bases between.

This chain uses TRBV3-1 (or the pseudogene TRBV3-2) with TRBJ2-3; TRBD2 matches 9 bases. The germline CDR1 and CDR2 sequences are LGHDT and YNNKEL (reference sequence). This CDR3 is 14 amino acids long. The V segment lost 1 base and the J segment 4 bases; nucleotides outside the gene matches: 0. As DNA, the CDR3 is TGTGCCAGCAGCCAAGGCGGGGGGGCAGATACGCAGTATTTT. This translates into CASSQGGGADTQYF.

The rearrangement links TRBV12-3 or TRBV12-4 to TRBJ2-7; TRBD2 is a possible D gene (5 bases). Trimming took off 2 bases at V and 2 bases at J, with 7 bases between the two ends. The CDR3 is 13 residues long. CDR3 in DNA: TGTGCCAGCAGTTTATCCGGGACCTACGAGCAGTACTTC. Translated, it gives CASSLSGTYEQYF.

The rearrangement joins TRBV7-9 to TRBJ2-2; maybe TRBD2 (5 bases). There are 16 residues in the CDR3. Germline CDR1 reads SEHNR; CDR2 reads FQNEAQ (reference sequence). Trimming removed 3 bases from V and 6 bases from J, with 17 bases in between. CDR3 bases: TGTGCCAGCAGCTTGGCGGCGGGCGGTTCGCCCGGGGAGCTGTTTTTT. Protein sequence: CASSLAAGGSPGELFF.

This chain joins TRBV27 and TRBJ1-4; TRBD1 matches at 7 bases. J gave up 0 bases and V 5 bases, and 9 bases lay outside the gene matches. The CDR3 is 17 residues long. Germline V CDR1 and CDR2: MNHEY, SMNVEV (reference sequence). CDR3 in DNA: TGTGCCAGCAGTCTCCATTGGACAGGATCAACTAATGAAAAACTGTTTTTT. It yields the protein CASSLHWTGSTNEKLFF.

The chain carries TRBV7-3 and TRBJ2-3; TRBD1 might be the D (5 bases). V lost 5 bases and J 7 bases, leaving 10 bases between the germline ends. The germline V gene encodes CDR1 SGHTA and CDR2 FQGTGA. The CDR3 has 12 amino acids. The CDR3: CASSPDSYTQYF. The CDR3 nucleotides are TGTGCCAGCAGCCCCGACAGTTATACGCAGTATTTT.

This sequence joins TRBV6-2 or TRBV6-3 and TRBJ2-2, with TRBD2 matching 8 bases. Per the germline V gene, CDR1 is MNHEY and CDR2 is SVGEGT. The CDR3 runs 16 residues. Trimming at V came to 6 bases and at J to 3 bases, leaving 9 bases not matched to a gene. CDR3 nucleotide sequence: TGTGCCAGCAGCCCTCTAGCGGGCGGGGACACCGGGGAGCTGTTTTTT. Amino acid sequence: CASSPLAGGDTGELFF.

This chain connects TRBV13 to TRBJ1-1, with 8 bases lining up with TRBD1. Germline assignment: CDR1 PRHDT and CDR2 FYEKMQ (reference sequence). The CDR3 covers 16 residues. After removal of 1 base from V and 5 bases from J, the junction contained 9 bases not matched to a gene. The CDR3 nucleotides are TGTGCCAGCAGCTTAGACCCCAGGGGGCGAGGAACTGAAGCTTTCTTT. Translation: CASSLDPRGRGTEAFF.

The table lists this clone with a count of one. V gene TRBV4-3 combines with J gene TRBJ1-4, with 9 positions matching TRBD1. Germline CDR1 and CDR2: LGHNA and YSLEER. The V segment lost 1 base and the J segment 10 bases; nucleotides outside the gene matches: 7. This CDR3 contains 15 residues. Here the CDR3 reads CASSQAQGAAGKLFF. The CDR3 DNA reads as TGCGCCAGCAGCCAAGCACAGGGGGCGGCCGGAAAACTGTTTTTT.

The chain couples TRBV7-2 to TRBJ1-4, with D possibly matching TRBD1 (5 bases). Germline assignment: CDR1 SGHTA and CDR2 FQGNSA. With 5 bases removed from V and 0 bases from J, the gap between germline ends came to 13 bases. The CDR3 sequence is 16 residues long. CDR3 residues: CASSRGPGATNEKLFF. The CDR3 DNA is TGTGCCAGCAGCCGGGGACCGGGGGCAACTAATGAAAAACTGTTTTTT.

The V gene is TRBV28, the J gene TRBJ1-5, with a possible D match to TRBD1 (6 bases). The germline gives CDR1 MDHEN, CDR2 SYDVKM. The CDR3 is 16 amino acids. The germline V and J ends were trimmed by 6 bases and 0 bases, with 15 bases remaining between them. As DNA, the CDR3 is TGTGCCAGCAGCGGCGGCAGGGGAGATAGCAATCAGCCCCAGCATTTT. It specifies CASSGGRGDSNQPQHF.

The chain carries TRBV6-5 and TRBJ1-5; D is undetermined. CDR1 is MNHEY, CDR2 SVGAGI, per germline. The CDR3 is 15 amino acids. V lost 6 bases to trimming and J lost 0 bases, with 12 bases between them. The CDR3 reads CASSGAGGSNQPQHF. CDR3 sequence (DNA): TGTGCCAGCAGCGGAGCGGGAGGTAGCAATCAGCCCCAGCATTTT.

Here the CDR3 reads CASTLEGTSNQPQHF. CDR3 sequence (DNA): TGTGCCAGCACCCTGGAGGGAACCAGCAATCAGCCCCAGCATTTT. The rearrangement joins TRBV2 to TRBJ1-5; no definite D call. The CDR3 has 15 residues. From germline, CDR1 is SNHLY and CDR2 FYNNEI. Trimming cost V 7 bases and J 1 base, with 14 bases left between them.

The CDR3 DNA follows: TGCGCCAGCAGCTCGGAGAAGGGGGCTTACGAGCAGTACTTC. Amino acids: CASSSEKGAYEQYF. The rearrangement uses TRBV5-1 and TRBJ2-7, with TRBD1 matching 7 bases. From germline, CDR1 is SGHRS and CDR2 YFSETQ. The length of the CDR3 is 14 residues. Trimming removed 3 bases from V and 4 bases from J; junction bases left unmatched: 7. The whole variable domain, remainder taken from reference TRBV5-1 and TRBJ2-7, is KAGVTQTPRYLIKTRGQQVTLSCSPISGHRSVSWYQQTPGQGLQFLFEYFSETQRNKGNFPGRFSGRQFSNSRSEMNVSTLELGDSALYLCASSSEKGAYEQYFGPGTRLTVT.

The V call is TRBV5-4, the J call TRBJ2-3; TRBD1 matches 7 bases. This CDR3 contains 14 residues. V lost 6 bases to trimming and J lost 4 bases; unmatched junction nucleotides: 8. Per the germline V gene, CDR1 is SGHNT and CDR2 is YYREEE (reference sequence). In DNA, the CDR3 is TGTGCCAGCAACCAGGGGACAGACCCAGATACGCAGTATTTT. Residues: CASNQGTDPDTQYF.

This clone was observed a handful of times. This rearrangement joins TRBV20-1 to TRBJ1-1, with D possibly being TRBD1 (6 bases). The V end was cut by 4 bases, the J end by 7 bases, with 10 bases between. Per germline, CDR1 DFQATT and CDR2 SNEGSKA (reference sequence). This CDR3 contains 11 residues. This CDR3 reads CSATSGHEAFF. The CDR3 DNA reads as TGCAGTGCTACCTCGGGACATGAAGCTTTCTTT.